This T cell receptor (beta chain) originates from a study of T cell responses to AZD1222 COVID-19 vaccine. Overall study context: Analysis merged second doses at about 4 or about 12 weeks. Study results and limitations: White British ancestry dominated among donors, who included more females, and clonal diversity was possibly underestimated. Breadth and depth of Spike-specific TCRs rose after two AZD1222 doses. Repertoire samples came only from after the peak T cell response.

On this clone: The antigen remains undetermined.

Repertoires were generated with immunoSEQ multiplex PCR, while TCRdb's copy carries only in-frame clones and drops some. The profile covers over 110,000 clones, with 92% appearing a single time and 3.1% taken by the ten largest. Here the sequenced sample was peripheral blood, taken on day 0 of AZD1222 vaccination. The sequence derives from an adult in good health.

For the CDR3, the DNA is TGCGCCAGCAGCCAAGATCCAGGGCGGGATTGGCAGTTCTTC. Its protein is CASSQDPGRDWQFF. The chain employs TRBV4-3 and TRBJ2-1; D might be TRBD2 (6 bases). Germline CDR1 LGHNA, CDR2 YSLEER. This CDR3 comprises 14 residues. Trimming removed 0 bases at V and 12 bases at J, with 15 bases between.